This T cell receptor (beta chain) originates from a study of T cell responses to AZD1222 COVID-19 vaccine. Study-wide results and caveats: Spike-spanning, vaccine-associated CD4 TCRs were dominant at 160-218 and 743-854. Clonal diversity was possibly underestimated, and white British individuals and females predominated among donors.

Clones were sequenced by immunoSEQ multiplex PCR, and TCRdb holds only the in-frame ones, with some missing. This repertoire shows more than 85,000 clones, approximately 85% found once; its top ten account for around 13%. About this clone: Its antigen is undetermined.

CDR1 and CDR2 from the germline V gene are MNHEY and SVGEGT. CDR3 length: 10 amino acids. V was clipped by 6 bases and J by 3 bases, with 2 bases between them. The TCR originated in an adult in good health. Here the sequenced sample was peripheral blood, taken on day 0 of MenACWY control vaccination. The chain couples TRBV6-2 or TRBV6-3 to TRBJ2-5, with D unclear. The CDR3 DNA reads TGTGCCAGCAGCGAAGAGACCCAGTACTTC. It yields the protein CASSEETQYF.